This record covers a single T cell receptor (beta chain). TCRdb's copy holds only in-frame clones and misses some; the assay was immunoSEQ multiplex PCR. The repertoire holds roughly 50,000 clones, roughly 80% seen once, with about 8% in the top ten. The data were obtained in a study of PD-1 blockade in mismatch repair-deficient tumors. V was pared by 5 bases and J by 4 bases, with 10 bases between. The germline V gene has CDR1 SGHVS and CDR2 FQNEAQ. The CDR3 length is 13 residues. The sample here was peripheral blood, taken 20 weeks after starting pembrolizumab. This sequence originates from an adult with mismatch repair-deficient cancer. The genes are TRBV7-8 and TRBJ2-3; D is uncertain. The CDR3 coding sequence is TGTGCCAGCAGCACCCGACGGTCAGATACGCAGTATTTT. Its translation is CASSTRRSDTQYF.